The 7 T cell receptor beta chains reported below all come from one sample, sequenced in a study of beta chain features in type 1 diabetes. Sequencing targeted expressed TCRB transcripts, as all isolated RNA had been reverse transcribed. Repertoires were generated with immunoSEQ multiplex PCR, while TCRdb's copy carries only in-frame clones and drops some. The sample carries under 450,000 clones, approximately 15% recorded once. Sequencing input: naive CD4+ T cells from blood. Source of these receptors: a young man in good health.

CDR3 sequence: CASSPPGLAKNIQYF. CDR3 in DNA: TGTGCCAGCTCACCCCCCGGCCTAGCCAAAAACATTCAGTACTTC. The chain couples TRBV18 to TRBJ2-4; D gene unclear. Trimming pared 3 bases from V and 0 bases from J, leaving 9 bases between. This CDR3 is 15 amino acids long. CDR1 and CDR2 (germline): KGHSH, LQKENI.

The gene calls are TRBV23-1 and TRBJ2-3, with TRBD2 identical over 9 bases. TRBV23-1 is an ORF, and what it does is uncertain. The ends lost 11 bases at V and 0 bases at J; junction bases unmatched: 15. This CDR3 comprises 17 residues. The DNA for the CDR3 is TGCGCCGGCCACCGGCCGGGACTAGCAGACAGCACAGATACGCAGTATTTT. As protein: CAGHRPGLADSTDTQYF.

This clone was counted a few times. The chain is built from TRBV5-5 and TRBJ1-1; D not resolved. Germline values: CDR1 SGHKS, CDR2 YYEKEE (reference sequence). The CDR3 spans 14 residues. Trimming removed 1 base from V and 1 base from J, with 8 bases in between. CDR3 DNA: TGTGCCAGCAGCTTGTCTTCCCGGAACACTGAAGCTTTCTTT. Translating it yields CASSLSSRNTEAFF.

On this clone itself: One junction end disagrees with the germline gene, perhaps due to a read error. V gene TRBV7-7 combines with J gene TRBJ2-3; no reliable D call. Germline CDR1 is SSHAT and CDR2 is FNYEAQ (reference sequence). The CDR3 spans 13 residues. The CDR3 loop reads CASSLHPTDTQYF. The CDR3 nucleotides read TGTGCTAGCAGCTTGCACCCCACAGATACGCAGTATTTT.

This clone was detected many times. Within the sample, other DNA sequences also encode this same CDR3. Here the CDR3 reads CASSVVGTDTQYF. The CDR3 nucleotides read TGTGCCAGCAGCGTAGTTGGCACAGATACGCAGTATTTT. This sequence joins TRBV9 and TRBJ2-3, with no clear D. The CDR3 runs 13 residues. Germline lookup yields CDR1 SGDLS and CDR2 YYNGEE. V gave up 0 bases and J gave up 1 base, with 3 bases separating them.

The sample holds a few counts of this clone. The chain joins TRBV11-3 to TRBJ2-3; no definite D call. The germline V gene has CDR1 SGHNT and CDR2 YENEEA. This CDR3 has 15 amino acids. Trimming shortened V by 1 base and J by 0 bases, and 8 bases separated the two germline ends. The CDR3 reads CASSLGAASTDTQYF. The CDR3 nucleotides read TGTGCCAGCAGCTTAGGCGCGGCGAGCACAGATACGCAGTATTTT.

This clone has a single count. This rearrangement joins TRBV6-5 to TRBJ2-7, with 8 bases aligning to TRBD1. With 5 bases clipped from V and 4 bases from J, the junction kept 1 base outside the gene matches. From germline, CDR1 is MNHEY and CDR2 SVGAGI. CDR3 length: 12 amino acids. Here the CDR3 DNA reads TGTGCCAGCAGTCGGACAGGGTACGAGCAGTACGTC. Its translation: CASSRTGYEQYV.